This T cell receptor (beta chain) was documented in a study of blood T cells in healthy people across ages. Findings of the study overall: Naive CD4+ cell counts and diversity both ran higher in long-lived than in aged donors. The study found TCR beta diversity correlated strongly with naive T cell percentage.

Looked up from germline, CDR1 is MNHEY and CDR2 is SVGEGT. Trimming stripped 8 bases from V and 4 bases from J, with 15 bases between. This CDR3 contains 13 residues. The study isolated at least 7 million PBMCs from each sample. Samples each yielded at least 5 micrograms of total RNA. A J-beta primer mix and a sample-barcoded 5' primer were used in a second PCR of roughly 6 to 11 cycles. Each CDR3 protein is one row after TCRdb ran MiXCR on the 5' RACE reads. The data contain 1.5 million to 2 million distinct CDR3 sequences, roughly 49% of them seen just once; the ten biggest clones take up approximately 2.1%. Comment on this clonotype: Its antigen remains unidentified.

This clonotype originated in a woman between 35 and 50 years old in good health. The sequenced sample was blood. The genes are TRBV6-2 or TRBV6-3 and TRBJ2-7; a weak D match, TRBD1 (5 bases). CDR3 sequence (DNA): TGTGCCAGCCACCCAGGGAAACGGTACGAGCAGTACTTC. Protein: CASHPGKRYEQYF.